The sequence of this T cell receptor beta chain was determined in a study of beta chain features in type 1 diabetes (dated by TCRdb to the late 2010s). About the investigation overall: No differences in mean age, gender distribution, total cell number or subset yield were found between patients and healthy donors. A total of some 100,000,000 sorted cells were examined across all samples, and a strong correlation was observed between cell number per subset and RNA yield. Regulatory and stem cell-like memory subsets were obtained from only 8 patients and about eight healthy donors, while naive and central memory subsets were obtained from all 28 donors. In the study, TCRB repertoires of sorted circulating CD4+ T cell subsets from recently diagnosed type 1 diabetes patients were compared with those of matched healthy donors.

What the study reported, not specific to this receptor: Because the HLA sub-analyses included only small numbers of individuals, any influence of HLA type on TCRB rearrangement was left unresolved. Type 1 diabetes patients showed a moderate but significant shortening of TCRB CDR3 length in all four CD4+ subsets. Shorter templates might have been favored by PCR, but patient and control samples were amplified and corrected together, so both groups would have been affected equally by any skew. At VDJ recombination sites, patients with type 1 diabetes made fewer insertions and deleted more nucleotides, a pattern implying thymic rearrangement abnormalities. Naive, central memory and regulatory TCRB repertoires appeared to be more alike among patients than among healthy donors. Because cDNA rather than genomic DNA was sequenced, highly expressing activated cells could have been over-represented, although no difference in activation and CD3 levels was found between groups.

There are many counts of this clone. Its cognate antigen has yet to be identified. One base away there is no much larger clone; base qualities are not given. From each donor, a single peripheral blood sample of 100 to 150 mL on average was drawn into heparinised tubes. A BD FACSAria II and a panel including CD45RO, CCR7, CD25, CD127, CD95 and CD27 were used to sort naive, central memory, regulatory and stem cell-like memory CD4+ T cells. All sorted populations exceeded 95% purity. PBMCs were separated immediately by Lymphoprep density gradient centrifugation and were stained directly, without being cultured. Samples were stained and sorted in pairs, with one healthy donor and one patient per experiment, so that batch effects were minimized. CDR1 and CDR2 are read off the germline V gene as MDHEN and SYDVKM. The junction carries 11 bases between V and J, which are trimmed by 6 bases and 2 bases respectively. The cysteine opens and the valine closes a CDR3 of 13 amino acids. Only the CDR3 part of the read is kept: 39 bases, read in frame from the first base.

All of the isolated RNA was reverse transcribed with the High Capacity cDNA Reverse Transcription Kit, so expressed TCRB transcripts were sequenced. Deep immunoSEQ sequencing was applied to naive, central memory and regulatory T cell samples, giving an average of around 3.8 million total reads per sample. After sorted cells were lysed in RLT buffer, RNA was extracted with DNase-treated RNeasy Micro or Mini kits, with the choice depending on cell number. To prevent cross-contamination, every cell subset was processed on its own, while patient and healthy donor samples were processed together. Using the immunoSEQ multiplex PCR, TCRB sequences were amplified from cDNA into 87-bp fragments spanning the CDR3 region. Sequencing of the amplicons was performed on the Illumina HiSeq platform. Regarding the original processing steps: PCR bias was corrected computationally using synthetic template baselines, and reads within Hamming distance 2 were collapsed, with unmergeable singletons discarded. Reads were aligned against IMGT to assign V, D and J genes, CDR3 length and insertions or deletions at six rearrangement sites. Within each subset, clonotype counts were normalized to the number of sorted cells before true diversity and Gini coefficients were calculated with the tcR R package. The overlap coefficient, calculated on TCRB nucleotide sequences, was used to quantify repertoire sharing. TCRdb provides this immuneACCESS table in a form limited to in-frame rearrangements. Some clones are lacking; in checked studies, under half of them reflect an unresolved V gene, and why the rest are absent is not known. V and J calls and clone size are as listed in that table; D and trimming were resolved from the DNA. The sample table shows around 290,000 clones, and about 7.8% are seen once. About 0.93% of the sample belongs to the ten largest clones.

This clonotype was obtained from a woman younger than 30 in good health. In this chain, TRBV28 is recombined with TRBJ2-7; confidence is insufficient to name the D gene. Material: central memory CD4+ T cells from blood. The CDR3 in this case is CASRNQNTYEQYV. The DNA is TGTGCCAGCAGAAATCAGAATACCTACGAGCAGTACGTC.